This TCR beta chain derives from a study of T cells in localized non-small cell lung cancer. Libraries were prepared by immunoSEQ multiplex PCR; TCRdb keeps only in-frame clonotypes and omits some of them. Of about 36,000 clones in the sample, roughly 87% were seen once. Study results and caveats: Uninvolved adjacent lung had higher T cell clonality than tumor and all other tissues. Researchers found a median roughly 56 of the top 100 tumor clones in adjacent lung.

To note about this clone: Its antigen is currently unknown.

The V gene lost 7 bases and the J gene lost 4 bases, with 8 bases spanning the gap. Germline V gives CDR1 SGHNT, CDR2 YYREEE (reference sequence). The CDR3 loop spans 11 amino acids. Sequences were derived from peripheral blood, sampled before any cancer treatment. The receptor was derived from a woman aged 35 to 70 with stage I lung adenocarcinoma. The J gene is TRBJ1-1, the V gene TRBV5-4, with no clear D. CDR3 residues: CASRAATEAFF. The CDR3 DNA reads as TGTGCCAGCCGGGCGGCCACTGAAGCTTTCTTT. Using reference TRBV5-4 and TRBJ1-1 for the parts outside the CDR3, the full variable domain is ETGVTQSPTHLIKTRGQQVTLRCSSQSGHNTVSWYQQALGQGPQFIFQYYREEENGRGNFPPRFSGLQFPNYSSELNVNALELDDSALYLCASRAATEAFFGQGTRLTVV.